A selection of T cell receptor beta chains follows, all from one sample in a study of shared T cell receptors in the human thymus. Here immunoSEQ multiplex PCR was the method, and the copy in TCRdb shows in-frame clones only, minus some. Of 700,000 or so clones listed, 80% to 90% are singletons. These data are also associated with another study on human thymus T cells.

Sequenced material: thymocytes. These receptors were collected from a girl less than two years old with a congenital heart defect. The CDR3 runs from the conserved cysteine through the conserved F or W. Each record gives: CDR3 protein, CDR3 DNA, V gene, clone size, J gene, D gene. D genes are given only for firm matches. Clone size appears in some rows only: once, few, many, or a class for an expanded clone.

cdr3_aa: CASSNGTDSRTSGANVLTF; cdr3_nt: TGTGCCAGTAGTAACGGGACAGACTCGCGTACCTCTGGGGCCAACGTCCTGACTTTC; v_call: TRBV19; clone_size: NA; j_call: TRBJ2-6; d_call: TRBD1
cdr3_aa: CASQLSNPSGGPTNTGELFF; cdr3_nt: TGTGCCAGTCAGCTAAGTAATCCTAGCGGGGGGCCTACGAACACCGGGGAGCTGTTTTTT; v_call: TRBV19; clone_size: NA; j_call: TRBJ2-2; d_call: TRBD2
cdr3_aa: CASKTTREGSYNSPLHF; cdr3_nt: TGTGCCAGCAAAACGACGAGGGAAGGCTCCTATAATTCACCCCTCCACTTT; v_call: TRBV2; clone_size: NA; j_call: TRBJ1-6; d_call: NA
cdr3_aa: CASSQINGGPNYGYTF; cdr3_nt: TGTGCCAGCAGTCAAATCAACGGGGGGCCAAACTATGGCTACACCTTC; v_call: TRBV27; clone_size: NA; j_call: TRBJ1-2; d_call: NA
cdr3_aa: CASSIPHTRQAWDGYTF; cdr3_nt: TGTGCCAGTAGTATCCCCCACACTAGACAGGCCTGGGATGGCTACACCTTC; v_call: TRBV19; clone_size: NA; j_call: TRBJ1-2; d_call: NA
cdr3_aa: CATSSEGSLVGTEVDQPQHF; cdr3_nt: TGTGCCACCAGCTCCGAGGGATCCCTGGTGGGAACCGAAGTGGATCAGCCCCAGCATTTT; v_call: TRBV15; clone_size: NA; j_call: TRBJ1-5; d_call: NA
cdr3_aa: CASSLRPLAGVSYEQYF; cdr3_nt: TGTGCCAGCAGCTTACGGCCGCTAGCGGGGGTCTCCTACGAGCAGTACTTC; v_call: TRBV11-2; clone_size: NA; j_call: TRBJ2-7; d_call: TRBD2
cdr3_aa: CASSPQRGQDYEQYF; cdr3_nt: TGTGCCAGCTCACCACAGAGGGGACAGGACTACGAGCAGTACTTC; v_call: TRBV18; clone_size: NA; j_call: TRBJ2-7; d_call: TRBD1
cdr3_aa: CASPKEYRGQGSYEQYF; cdr3_nt: TGTGCCAGCCCCAAGGAATACCGTGGACAGGGCTCCTACGAGCAGTACTTC; v_call: TRBV27; clone_size: NA; j_call: TRBJ2-7; d_call: TRBD1
cdr3_aa: CAWSGQVQSPLHF; cdr3_nt: TGTGCCTGGAGCGGACAGGTGCAATCACCCCTCCACTTT; v_call: TRBV30; clone_size: NA; j_call: TRBJ1-6; d_call: TRBD1
cdr3_aa: CASSHRGIPYGYTF; cdr3_nt: TGCGCCAGCAGCCACAGGGGTATTCCTTATGGCTACACCTTC; v_call: TRBV10-2; clone_size: NA; j_call: TRBJ1-2; d_call: TRBD1
cdr3_aa: CASSTQTGRSGNTIYF; cdr3_nt: TGTGCCAGCAGCACTCAGACAGGCCGCTCTGGAAACACCATATATTTT; v_call: TRBV7-2; clone_size: NA; j_call: TRBJ1-3; d_call: NA
cdr3_aa: CASSMNRPPSVVSSYNSPLHF; cdr3_nt: TGTGCCAGTAGTATGAACAGGCCTCCTTCTGTCGTGAGCTCCTATAATTCACCCCTCCACTTT; v_call: TRBV19; clone_size: once; j_call: TRBJ1-6; d_call: NA
cdr3_aa: CASSQPLAGDLQETQYF; cdr3_nt: TGCGCCAGCAGCCAACCCTTAGCGGGGGACCTACAAGAGACCCAGTACTTC; v_call: TRBV4-1; clone_size: NA; j_call: TRBJ2-5; d_call: TRBD2
cdr3_aa: CASSLEQGAYNEQFF; cdr3_nt: TGTGCCAGCAGCTTGGAACAGGGGGCGTACAATGAGCAGTTCTTC; v_call: TRBV5-4; clone_size: once; j_call: TRBJ2-1; d_call: TRBD1
cdr3_aa: CASSEPAQEGLLPQHF; cdr3_nt: TGTGCCAGCAGTGAACCCGCGCAGGAGGGTCTACTGCCCCAGCATTTT; v_call: TRBV6-1; clone_size: NA; j_call: TRBJ1-5; d_call: NA
cdr3_aa: CASNLQGQGGYNSPLHF; cdr3_nt: TGTGCCAGCAACCTCCAGGGACAGGGGGGATATAATTCACCCCTCCACTTT; v_call: TRBV28; clone_size: NA; j_call: TRBJ1-6; d_call: TRBD1
cdr3_aa: CASSPRGSTLYGYTF; cdr3_nt: TGTGCCAGTAGTCCGCGGGGGAGCACGCTGTATGGCTACACCTTC; v_call: TRBV19; clone_size: NA; j_call: TRBJ1-2; d_call: NA
cdr3_aa: CASSLRRQGASRTDTQYF; cdr3_nt: TGTGCCAGCAGCTTAAGACGACAGGGGGCTAGTCGCACAGATACGCAGTATTTT; v_call: TRBV11-2; clone_size: few; j_call: TRBJ2-3; d_call: TRBD1
cdr3_aa: CASSLTHRYGYTF; cdr3_nt: TGTGCCAGCAGCTTGACACACCGCTATGGCTACACCTTC; v_call: TRBV6-5; clone_size: NA; j_call: TRBJ1-2; d_call: NA
cdr3_aa: CASSNSLPVRDGYTF; cdr3_nt: TGTGCCAGCAGTAACTCTCTTCCAGTCAGGGATGGCTACACCTTC; v_call: TRBV27; clone_size: once; j_call: TRBJ1-2; d_call: NA
cdr3_aa: CASSSPGASGANEQFF; cdr3_nt: TGTGCCAGCAGTTCTCCTGGGGCTAGCGGGGCGAATGAGCAGTTCTTC; v_call: TRBV25-1; clone_size: NA; j_call: TRBJ2-1; d_call: TRBD2
cdr3_aa: CASSSRVF; cdr3_nt: TGTGCCAGCAGCTCCCGAGTCTTC; v_call: TRBV7-9; clone_size: few; j_call: TRBJ1-2; d_call: NA
cdr3_aa: CASSYEGVPAFF; cdr3_nt: TGTGCCAGCAGTTACGAGGGGGTTCCGGCTTTCTTT; v_call: TRBV6-5; clone_size: NA; j_call: TRBJ1-1; d_call: NA
cdr3_aa: CAWEGGSSSGNTIYF; cdr3_nt: TGTGCCTGGGAAGGGGGCAGTTCCTCTGGAAACACCATATATTTT; v_call: TRBV30; clone_size: NA; j_call: TRBJ1-3; d_call: TRBD1
cdr3_aa: CASSGQRGSGGGSGNTIYF; cdr3_nt: TGTGCCAGCAGTGGCCAGCGAGGCAGCGGGGGGGGCTCTGGAAACACCATATATTTT; v_call: TRBV6-1; clone_size: NA; j_call: TRBJ1-3; d_call: NA
cdr3_aa: CAARSGTEVTNYGYTF; cdr3_nt: TGTGCCGCGCGTTCCGGGACAGAGGTCACTAACTATGGCTACACCTTC; v_call: TRBV10-3; clone_size: NA; j_call: TRBJ1-2; d_call: TRBD1
cdr3_aa: CASTDGLVRGETQYF; cdr3_nt: TGTGCCAGCACCGACGGACTAGTACGGGGGGAGACCCAGTACTTC; v_call: TRBV2; clone_size: NA; j_call: TRBJ2-5; d_call: TRBD2
cdr3_aa: CASRARLGTGHNSPLHF; cdr3_nt: TGTGCCAGCAGAGCTAGGCTAGGGACAGGCCATAATTCACCCCTCCACTTT; v_call: TRBV2; clone_size: NA; j_call: TRBJ1-6; d_call: TRBD1